The 28 T cell receptor beta chains listed next were all sequenced from one sample in a study of OX40 agonist ivuxolimab in advanced cancers. TCRdb keeps only in-frame clones here, not all; method: immunoSEQ multiplex PCR. In the table there are 46,000 or so clones, approximately 86% of which are singletons. The sample was CD4+ or CD8+ T cells sorted from blood, taken in a trial of the OX40 agonist ivuxolimab. The receptors shown here come from an adult with an advanced solid tumor such as melanoma, head and neck, liver or kidney cancer.

The chain joins TRBV13 to TRBJ2-2, with D uncertain. The CDR3 extends over 14 amino acids. V was pared by 2 bases and J by 0 bases, with 4 bases between. Germline V gene lookup returns CDR1 PRHDT and CDR2 FYEKMQ (reference sequence). The CDR3 here is CASSLPANTGELFF. The DNA of the CDR3 is TGTGCCAGCAGCTTACCGGCGAACACCGGGGAGCTGTTTTTT.

V is TRBV29-1 and J is TRBJ2-3; 10 positions agree with TRBD2. The germline V gene has CDR1 SQVTM and CDR2 ANQGSEA. This CDR3 contains 17 residues. V lost 3 bases and J lost 4; bases outside the gene matches: 13. The CDR3 is CSVDTFQREGPADTQYF. In DNA, the CDR3 is TGCAGCGTTGACACCTTTCAGCGGGAGGGCCCTGCAGATACGCAGTATTTT.

This sequence joins TRBV18 and TRBJ2-5; D call uncertain. From germline, CDR1 is KGHSH and CDR2 LQKENI. The CDR3 totals 14 residues. Trimming pared 3 bases from V and 3 bases from J, leaving 11 bases between. CDR3 protein: CASSPPLGKETQYF. Here the CDR3 DNA reads TGTGCCAGCTCACCCCCATTGGGGAAAGAGACCCAGTACTTC.

This chain connects TRBV27 to TRBJ1-4; D call uncertain. The ends were cut back, 0 bases at V and 4 bases at J, with 12 bases in the middle. The CDR3 has 16 amino acids. Germline V gives CDR1 MNHEY, CDR2 SMNVEV (reference sequence). For the CDR3, the DNA is TGTGCCAGCAGTTTATCAAAGGGAAAGGGTAATGAAAAACTGTTTTTT. Translated, it gives CASSLSKGKGNEKLFF.

This clone was detected only a few times. The chain uses TRBV13 and TRBJ2-7; D possibly corresponds to TRBD1 (5 bases). This CDR3 spans 12 amino acids. Trimming left V 6 bases short and J 5 bases short, with 11 bases between. Germline lookup yields CDR1 PRHDT and CDR2 FYEKMQ (reference sequence). The CDR3 loop reads CASRSWGHEQYF. The CDR3 DNA sequence: TGTGCCAGCAGGTCTTGGGGCCACGAGCAGTACTTC.

The V call is TRBV7-9, the J call TRBJ2-1; D remains unclear. The CDR3 contains 13 residues. Germline CDR1 reads SEHNR; CDR2 reads FQNEAQ (reference sequence). Between the trimmed V and J ends, which lost 1 base and 8 bases, there was a span of 9 bases. This CDR3 is CASSLDMVYEQFF. CDR3 nucleotides: TGTGCCAGCAGCTTAGACATGGTGTATGAGCAGTTCTTC. Using reference TRBV7-9 and TRBJ2-1 for the parts outside the CDR3, the full variable domain is DTGVSQNPRHKITKRGQNVTFRCDPISEHNRLYWYRQTLGQGPEFLTYFQNEAQLEKSRLLSDRFSAERPKGSFSTLEIQRTEQGDSAMYLCASSLDMVYEQFFGPGTRLTVL.

This chain uses TRBV30 with TRBJ1-4; 8 nucleotides agree with TRBD1. The ends lost 5 bases at V and 5 bases at J; junction bases unmatched: 7. This CDR3 is built from 14 residues. Looked up from germline, CDR1 is GTSNPN and CDR2 is SVGIG (reference sequence). The CDR3 bases are TGTGCCTGGGACCACGGACAGGGCAATGAAAAACTGTTTTTT. Its translation is CAWDHGQGNEKLFF. Combining the CDR3 with reference TRBV30 and TRBJ1-4 gives the whole variable domain SQTIHQWPATLVQPVGSPLSLECTVEGTSNPNLYWYRQAAGRGLQLLFYSVGIGQISSEVPQNLSASRPQDRQFILSSKKLLLSDSGFYLCAWDHGQGNEKLFFGSGTQLSVL.

The chain carries TRBV2 and TRBJ2-3, with D hard to call. V lost 3 bases and J lost 1, with 8 bases in between. The germline CDR1 and CDR2 sequences are SNHLY and FYNNEI. The CDR3 sequence is 14 residues long. Here the CDR3 reads CASSEAPRTDTQYF. DNA for the CDR3: TGTGCCAGCAGTGAGGCCCCCCGCACAGATACGCAGTATTTT.

In this sample, this clone turned up a few times. The chain has TRBV4-1 and TRBJ1-5; D is undetermined. Germline V gives CDR1 MGHRA, CDR2 YSYEKL. V was pared by 4 bases and J by 2 bases, with 12 bases between. CDR3 length: 15 residues. CDR3 coding DNA: TGCGCCAGCAGCCCGCGGGGTCTGGGCAATCAGCCCCAGCATTTT. Translation gives CASSPRGLGNQPQHF.

The rearrangement joins TRBV2 to TRBJ1-2; D perhaps matches TRBD1 (5 bases). Trimming shortened V by 3 bases and J by 3 bases, and 14 bases separated the two germline ends. The CDR3 spans 15 residues. Germline CDR1 and CDR2: SNHLY and FYNNEI. CDR3 nucleotide sequence: TGTGCCAGCAGTGATAGGGGCAGGTCGTACTATGGCTACACCTTC. Protein sequence: CASSDRGRSYYGYTF.

V is TRBV15 and J is TRBJ1-1; no firm D call. The germline V and J ends were trimmed by 0 bases and 2 bases, with 4 bases remaining between them. There are 13 residues in the CDR3. Germline V CDR1 and CDR2: LNHNV, YYDKDF (reference sequence). In nucleotides, the CDR3 is TGTGCCACCAGCAGAGACCTTAACACTGAAGCTTTCTTT. Translating gives CATSRDLNTEAFF.

The gene calls are TRBV6-5 and TRBJ2-1, with 14 bases lining up with TRBD2. The CDR3 has 15 amino acids. Germline V CDR1 and CDR2: MNHEY, SVGAGI. V was pared by 6 bases and J by 7 bases, with 5 bases of the junction left unmatched. The CDR3 DNA sequence: TGTGCCAGCAGAACGGGACTAGCGGGAGTTAATGAGCAGTTCTTC. Its translation is CASRTGLAGVNEQFF.

The chain joins TRBV11-2 to TRBJ2-5, with TRBD1 identical over 7 bases. With 2 bases clipped from V and 2 bases from J, the junction kept 14 bases outside the gene matches. CDR1 SGHAT and CDR2 FQNNGV come from the germline V gene. The CDR3 is 18 residues long. The CDR3 sequence: CASSLPPSRDRQQETQYF. The CDR3 region has the DNA TGTGCCAGCAGCTTACCGCCATCCCGGGACAGACAGCAAGAGACCCAGTACTTC.

The chain recombines TRBV6-1 with TRBJ2-7, with TRBD1 matching 10 bases. The germline V gene has CDR1 MNHNS and CDR2 SASEGT. J gave up 3 bases and V 3 bases, and 11 bases lay outside the gene matches. The CDR3 extends over 17 amino acids. CDR3 DNA: TGTGCCAGCAGTGATGGCACTACCGACAGGGGGCACTACGAGCAGTACTTC. This gives the protein CASSDGTTDRGHYEQYF.

Comments on this clone: Germline is not matched at one junction end, which may reflect a read error. J is TRBJ2-1 and V is TRBV9, with 9 bases fitting TRBD1. Germline V gene data show CDR1 as SGDLS and CDR2 as YYNGEE. This CDR3 region has 18 residues. CDR3 residues: CAGRSPGTGMSSYNEQFF. DNA of the CDR3: TGTGCCGGCAGAAGTCCCGGGACAGGGATGAGCTCCTACAATGAGCAGTTCTTC.

The J gene is TRBJ2-1, the V gene TRBV20-1; no clear D gene. Germline V lookup: CDR1 DFQATT, CDR2 SNEGSKA (reference sequence). V was shortened by 3 bases and J by 10 bases, with 10 bases between the two germline ends. This CDR3 is 11 amino acids long. CDR3 in amino acids: CSARTAGEQFF. The CDR3 DNA follows: TGCAGTGCTAGGACGGCTGGGGAGCAGTTCTTC.

In nucleotides, the CDR3 is TGCAGCGTTAAGGACCGGGACACTAAACTCCAGCATTTT. It translates to CSVKDRDTKLQHF. The chain carries TRBV29-1 and TRBJ1-5; tentative D call: TRBD1 (6 bases). Trimming took 5 bases from V and 12 from J, leaving 20 bases between them. The CDR3 covers 13 residues. The germline CDR1 and CDR2 sequences are SQVTM and ANQGSEA.

The table lists this clone with a few counts. The V gene is TRBV28, the J gene TRBJ1-4; maybe TRBD1 (5 bases). The V and J ends lost 8 bases and 8 bases respectively, with 21 bases between them. The length of the CDR3 is 15 residues. Germline CDR1 MDHEN, CDR2 SYDVKM. CDR3 sequence reads: CASGGGKFPREKLFF. The CDR3, as DNA: TGTGCCAGCGGGGGGGGGAAATTCCCTAGGGAAAAACTGTTTTTT.

The chain uses TRBV9 and TRBJ2-1; D assignment may be TRBD1 or TRBD2 (5 bases each). Trimming shortened V by 2 bases and J by 6 bases, and 9 bases separated the two germline ends. CDR3 length: 13 residues. Germline V gene lookup returns CDR1 SGDLS and CDR2 YYNGEE. This CDR3 reads CASSVGTPNEQFF. CDR3 DNA: TGTGCCAGCAGCGTTGGGACCCCCAATGAGCAGTTCTTC. Looking up the rest from reference TRBV9 and TRBJ2-1 gives the full variable domain: DSGVTQTPKHLITATGQRVTLRCSPRSGDLSVYWYQQSLDQGLQFLIQYYNGEERAKGNILERFSAQQFPDLHSELNLSSLELGDSALYFCASSVGTPNEQFFGPGTRLTVL.

V gene TRBV27 combines with J gene TRBJ1-1; D remains ambiguous. This CDR3 has 13 residues. Trimming took off 3 bases at V and 0 bases at J, with 5 bases between the two ends. Germline CDR1 is MNHEY and CDR2 is SMNVEV (reference sequence). The CDR3 DNA reads TGTGCCAGCAGTTTGAGCCTGAACACTGAAGCTTTCTTT. This codes for CASSLSLNTEAFF.

The V and J genes are TRBV5-5 and TRBJ1-3; 7 bases align to TRBD1. This CDR3 has 18 residues. Germline V CDR1 and CDR2: SGHKS, YYEKEE (reference sequence). V trimming: 0 bases; J trimming: 0 bases; junction bases outside the gene matches: 9. The CDR3 is CASSLAGTVWTSGNTIYF. The CDR3 DNA is TGTGCCAGCAGCTTGGCGGGGACAGTCTGGACCTCTGGAAACACCATATATTTT.

In its sample, this clone was seen once. This rearrangement joins TRBV4-2 to TRBJ2-1; 7 positions agree with TRBD2. The V segment lost 4 bases and the J segment 7 bases; nucleotides outside the gene matches: 13. The CDR3 extends over 16 amino acids. Germline CDR1 reads LGHNA; CDR2 reads YNFKEQ. The CDR3 coding sequence is TGTGCCAGCAGCCCCCGGGGGGTGGGGTCTCTTAATGAGCAGTTCTTC. This translates into CASSPRGVGSLNEQFF.

The chain carries TRBV4-1 and TRBJ1-5; 8 bases line up with TRBD1. Trimming took 2 bases from V and 1 from J; bases not matched to a gene: 10. The germline CDR1 and CDR2 sequences are MGHRA and YSYEKL. The CDR3 runs to 18 residues. CDR3 nucleotide sequence: TGCGCCAGCAGCCAAAAACCCCTCCAGGGGGCCAGCAATCAGCCCCAGCATTTT. Protein product: CASSQKPLQGASNQPQHF.

The V call is TRBV11-2, the J call TRBJ1-5; D gene uncertain. Trimming took 2 bases from V and 8 from J, leaving 16 bases between them. CDR3 length: 15 amino acids. From germline, CDR1 is SGHAT and CDR2 FQNNGV. The CDR3 loop reads CASSLSYSLQEPQHF. CDR3 DNA: TGTGCCAGCAGCTTATCTTACTCCCTCCAGGAGCCCCAGCATTTT.

This chain connects TRBV5-1 to TRBJ2-7; possible D gene TRBD2, 5 bases. The CDR3 length is 14 residues. The germline V gene encodes CDR1 SGHRS and CDR2 YFSETQ. Trimming removed 4 bases from V and 1 base from J, with 12 bases in between. The CDR3 DNA sequence: TGCGCCAGCAGCCCCGGCTCGGGGTCCTACGAGCAGTACTTC. Translating it yields CASSPGSGSYEQYF.

This sequence joins TRBV13 and TRBJ2-2, with 9 bases fitting TRBD1. The CDR3 runs 17 residues. CDR1 and CDR2 from the germline V gene are PRHDT and FYEKMQ (reference sequence). V lost 2 bases, J lost 3 bases, and 7 bases stayed unmatched. The CDR3 loop reads CASSLSDRGMDTGELFF. The CDR3 nucleotides are TGTGCCAGCAGCTTATCGGACAGGGGAATGGACACCGGGGAGCTGTTTTTT. The entire variable domain, with the rest obtained from reference TRBV13 and TRBJ2-2, is as follows: AAGVIQSPRHLIKEKRETATLKCYPIPRHDTVYWYQQGPGQDPQFLISFYEKMQSDKGSIPDRFSAQQFSDYHSELNMSSLELGDSALYFCASSLSDRGMDTGELFFGEGSRLTVL.

The rearrangement links TRBV27 to TRBJ2-7, with 7 bases fitting TRBD1. Germline CDR1 MNHEY, CDR2 SMNVEV (reference sequence). The CDR3 extends over 14 amino acids. V lost 2 bases, J lost 5 bases, and 6 bases stayed unmatched. In DNA, the CDR3 is TGTGCCAGCAGTTTAAGACAGGGTTTCCACGAGCAGTACTTC. Translation gives CASSLRQGFHEQYF.

This chain joins TRBV11-2 and TRBJ1-1; no clear D. V was cut by 5 bases and J by 1 base, with 11 bases left in between. The germline gives CDR1 SGHAT, CDR2 FQNNGV. The length of the CDR3 is 14 residues. The CDR3 bases are TGTGCCAGCAGCCCGACTCCAGCGAACACTGAAGCTTTCTTT. This gives the protein CASSPTPANTEAFF.